A single sample is the source of the 7 T cell receptor beta chains below, sequenced in a study of T cells in Graves' hyperthyroidism and ophthalmopathy. There were TCR beta CDR3 regions amplified from RNA transcripts. HTBI primers were the set used in a first-round RT-PCR of the TCR CDR3. TCRdb recomputed calls from the multiplex PCR reads with MiXCR, one row per CDR3 protein. The sample includes hundreds of thousands of distinct CDR3 sequences, approximately 23% seen only once; the top ten take about 60%. The specimen sequenced was blood. The origin of the receptors is a man aged 25-45 years with Graves' ophthalmopathy.

This clonotype appeared many times. J is TRBJ2-7 and V is TRBV3-1, with 11 bases that match TRBD2. This CDR3 spans 15 amino acids. Trimming took 1 base from V and 1 from J; bases not matched to a gene: 0. Germline-derived CDR1 and CDR2 are LGHDT and YNNKEL (reference sequence). CDR3: CASSQGLAGSYEQYF. The DNA for the CDR3 is TGTGCCAGCAGCCAAGGACTAGCGGGGTCCTACGAGCAGTACTTC.

With respect to this clonotype: This sequence may be a read error, since a much larger clone differs from it by one base. V and J are TRBV2 and TRBJ1-5; D remains unclear. The CDR3 runs 12 residues. The germline V and J ends were trimmed by 3 bases and 3 bases, with 3 bases remaining between them. The germline V gene has CDR1 SNHLY and CDR2 FYNNEI. The CDR3 loop is CASSDTNQPQHF. For the CDR3, the DNA is TGTGCCAGCAGTGACACCAATCAGCCCCAGCATTTT.

This clonotype occurred a few times. The V call is TRBV6-5, the J call TRBJ1-6; the D is unclear. The germline V gene has CDR1 MNHEY and CDR2 SVGAGI. V was shortened by 2 bases and J by 4 bases, with 9 bases between the two germline ends. The CDR3 length is 15 residues. The chain's CDR3 is CASSYINSYNSPLHF. In nucleotides, the CDR3 is TGTGCCAGCAGTTACATCAACAGTTATAATTCACCCCTCCACTTT.

This clonotype was seen more than once but under ten times. The chain has TRBV7-9 and TRBJ2-7, with 11 bases identical to TRBD2. The CDR3 sequence is 15 residues long. Germline trimming cut 2 bases from V and 0 bases from J; bases unmatched to any gene: 0. Per germline, CDR1 SEHNR and CDR2 FQNEAQ (reference sequence). This CDR3 reads CASSLLAGGSYEQYF. The CDR3 bases are TGTGCCAGCAGCTTACTAGCGGGAGGCTCCTACGAGCAGTACTTC.

The rearrangement joins TRBV5-1 to TRBJ2-4; the D call may be TRBD1 or TRBD2 (6 bases each). The CDR3 runs 14 residues. V was trimmed by 0 bases and J by 6 bases, leaving 10 bases between them. Looked up from germline, CDR1 is SGHRS and CDR2 is YFSETQ. CDR3 coding DNA: TGCGCCAGCAGCTTGGAGAAGGGGGGAAACATTCAGTACTTC. The encoded protein is CASSLEKGGNIQYF.

This clonotype occurred many times. The chain employs TRBV27 and TRBJ2-5; D unclear. CDR3 length equals 10 residues. Germline loops: CDR1 MNHEY, CDR2 SMNVEV (reference sequence). Trimming removed 6 bases at V and 5 bases at J, with 4 bases between. CDR3 amino acids: CASRGETQYF. As DNA, the CDR3 is TGTGCCAGCAGGGGGGAGACCCAGTACTTC.

The table lists this clonotype with many counts. The chain carries TRBV27 and TRBJ2-7; 8 nucleotides match TRBD2. The CDR3 sequence is 15 residues long. Per germline, CDR1 MNHEY and CDR2 SMNVEV (reference sequence). V trimming: 3 bases; J trimming: 0 bases; junction bases outside the gene matches: 4. CDR3 amino acids: CASSLKRESSYEQYF. CDR3 coding DNA: TGTGCCAGCAGTTTGAAGCGGGAGAGCTCCTACGAGCAGTACTTC.